This T cell receptor beta chain was captured by sequencing in a study of blood T cell repertoires in COVID-19. Sequencing used immunoSEQ multiplex PCR; TCRdb keeps in-frame clones, though not all of them. The sample shows 90,000 to 130,000 clones, roughly 87% of them seen only once. This CDR3 is 12 amino acids long. Per the germline V gene, CDR1 is SQVTM and CDR2 is ANQGSEA. The source material was peripheral blood. The source is a human donor in a cohort sampled during active COVID-19. The chain has TRBV29-1 and TRBJ2-5; possibly TRBD2 for D (7 bases). CDR3 DNA: TGCAACGGGGGCGAGGGAGGGGAGACCCAGTACTTC. It codes for CNGGEGGETQYF.